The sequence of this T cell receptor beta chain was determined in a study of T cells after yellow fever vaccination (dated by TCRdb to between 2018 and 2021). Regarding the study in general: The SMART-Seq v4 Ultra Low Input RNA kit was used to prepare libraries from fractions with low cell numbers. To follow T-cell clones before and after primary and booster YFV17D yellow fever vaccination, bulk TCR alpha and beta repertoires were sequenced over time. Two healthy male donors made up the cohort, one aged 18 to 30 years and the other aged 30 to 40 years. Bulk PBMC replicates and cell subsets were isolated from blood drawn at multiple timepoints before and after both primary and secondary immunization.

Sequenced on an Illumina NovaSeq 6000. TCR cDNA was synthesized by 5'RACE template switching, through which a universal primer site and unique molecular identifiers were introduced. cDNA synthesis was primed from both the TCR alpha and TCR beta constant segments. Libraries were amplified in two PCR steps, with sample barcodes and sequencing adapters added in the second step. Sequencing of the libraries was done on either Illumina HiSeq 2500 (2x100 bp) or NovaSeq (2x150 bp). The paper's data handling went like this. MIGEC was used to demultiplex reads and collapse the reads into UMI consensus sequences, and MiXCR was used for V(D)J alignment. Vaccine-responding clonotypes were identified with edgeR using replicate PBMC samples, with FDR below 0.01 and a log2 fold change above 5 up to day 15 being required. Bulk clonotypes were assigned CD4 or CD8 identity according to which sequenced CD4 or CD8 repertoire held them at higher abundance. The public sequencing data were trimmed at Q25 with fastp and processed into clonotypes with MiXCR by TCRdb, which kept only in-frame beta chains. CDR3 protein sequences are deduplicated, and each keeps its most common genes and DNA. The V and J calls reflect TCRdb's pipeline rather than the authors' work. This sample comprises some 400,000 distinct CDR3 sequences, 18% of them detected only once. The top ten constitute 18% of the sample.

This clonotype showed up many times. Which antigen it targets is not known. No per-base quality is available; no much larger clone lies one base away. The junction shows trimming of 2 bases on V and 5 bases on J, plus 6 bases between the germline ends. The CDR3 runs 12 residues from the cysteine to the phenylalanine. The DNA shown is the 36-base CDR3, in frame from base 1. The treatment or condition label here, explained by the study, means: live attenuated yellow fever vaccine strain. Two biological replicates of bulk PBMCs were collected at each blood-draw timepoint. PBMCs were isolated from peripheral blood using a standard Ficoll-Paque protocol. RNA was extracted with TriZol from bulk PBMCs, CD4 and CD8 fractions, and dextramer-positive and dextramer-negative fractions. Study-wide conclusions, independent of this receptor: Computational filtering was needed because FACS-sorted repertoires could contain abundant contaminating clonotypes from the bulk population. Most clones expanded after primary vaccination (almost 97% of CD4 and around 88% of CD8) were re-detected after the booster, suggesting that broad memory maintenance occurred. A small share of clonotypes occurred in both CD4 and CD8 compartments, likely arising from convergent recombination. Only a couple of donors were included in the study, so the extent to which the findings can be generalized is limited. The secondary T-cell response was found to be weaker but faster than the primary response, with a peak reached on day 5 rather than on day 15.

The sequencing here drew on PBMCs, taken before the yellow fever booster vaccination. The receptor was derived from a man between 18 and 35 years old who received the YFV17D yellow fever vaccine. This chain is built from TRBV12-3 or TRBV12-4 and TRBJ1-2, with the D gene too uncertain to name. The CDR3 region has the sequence CASSLTGYGYTF. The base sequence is TGTGCCAGCAGTTTAACGGGTTATGGCTACACCTTC.